The text below deals with one TCR beta chain. Its antigen is still unknown. Researchers ran the PCR with 60 Vbeta and 13 Jbeta primers. As processed by the authors: About 83 million unique TCR beta chains, roughly 10 million shared, were counted in a later analysis. The method was immunoSEQ multiplex PCR; TCRdb's version includes in-frame clones alone and lacks a portion of them. V, J and clone size reflect that table, while D and trimming were determined from the DNA. This sample's clone table lists about 77,000 clones. Losses at the gene ends were 5 bases for V and 2 bases for J; bases not matched to a gene: 1. Germline values: CDR1 MNHEY, CDR2 SVGAGI. This CDR3 is built from 13 residues. This entry is derived from a study of cytomegalovirus exposure and HLA in healthy donors. Study findings and constraints: Some V segments, including TRBV6-2 and TRBV6-3, were excluded as indistinguishable. Across donors, presence/absence analyses took sequencing depth to be roughly uniform. Common viral pathogens seemed, in a later analysis, to connect with several of the most significant clusters.

Sequencing was done on a sample of PBMCs. The chain uses TRBV6-5 and TRBJ2-3; TRBD1 matches at 7 bases. This sequence originates from a middle-aged man in good health and CMV-seropositive. The CDR3 bases are TGTGCCAGCAGTACAGGGGCCACAGATACGCAGTATTTT. It encodes CASSTGATDTQYF.